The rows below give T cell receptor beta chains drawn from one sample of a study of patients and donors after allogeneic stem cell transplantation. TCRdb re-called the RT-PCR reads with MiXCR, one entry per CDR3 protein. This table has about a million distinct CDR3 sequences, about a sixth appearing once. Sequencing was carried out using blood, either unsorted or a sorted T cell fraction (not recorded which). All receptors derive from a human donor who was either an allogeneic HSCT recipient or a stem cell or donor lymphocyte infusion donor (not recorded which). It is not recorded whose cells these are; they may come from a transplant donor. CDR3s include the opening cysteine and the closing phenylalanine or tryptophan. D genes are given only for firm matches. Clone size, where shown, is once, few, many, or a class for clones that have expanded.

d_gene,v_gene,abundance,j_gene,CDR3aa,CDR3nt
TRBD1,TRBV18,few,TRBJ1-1,CASSQFTGENTEAFF,TGTGCCAGCTCACAATTTACAGGGGAGAACACTGAAGCTTTCTTT
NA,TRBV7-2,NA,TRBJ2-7,CASSLSGTGPGYEQYF,TGTGCCAGCAGCTTAAGCGGAACAGGGCCGGGTTACGAGCAGTACTTC
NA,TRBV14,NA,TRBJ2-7,CASSQVKWKQYF,TGTGCCAGCAGCCAAGTCAAGTGGAAGCAGTACTTC
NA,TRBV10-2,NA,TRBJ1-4,CASSEKDNWEEKLFF,TGCGCCAGCAGTGAAAAGGATAATTGGGAGGAAAAACTGTTTTTT
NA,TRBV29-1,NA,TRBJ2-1,CSVVRKVDEQFF,TGCAGCGTTGTCCGGAAGGTAGATGAGCAGTTCTTC
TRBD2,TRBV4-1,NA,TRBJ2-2,CASSQMASGMVPGELFF,TGCGCCAGCAGCCAAATGGCTAGCGGGATGGTCCCCGGGGAGCTGTTTTTT
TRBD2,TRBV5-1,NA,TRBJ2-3,CASSERTSGGTDTQYF,TGCGCCAGCAGCGAAAGGACTAGCGGGGGCACAGATACGCAGTATTTT
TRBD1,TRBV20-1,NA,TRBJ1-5,CSARGTGGTWVRNQPQHF,TGCAGTGCTAGAGGGACAGGGGGCACTTGGGTCCGCAATCAGCCCCAGCATTTT
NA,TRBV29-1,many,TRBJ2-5,CSVEDGFPATQYF,TGCAGCGTTGAGGACGGTTTCCCGGCGACCCAGTACTTC
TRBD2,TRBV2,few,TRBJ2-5,CASTPGRERGETQYF,TGTGCCAGCACCCCGGGGCGGGAGAGAGGAGAGACCCAGTACTTC
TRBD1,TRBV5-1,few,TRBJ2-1,CASGRGGDEQFF,TGCGCCAGCGGGAGAGGGGGCGATGAGCAGTTCTTC
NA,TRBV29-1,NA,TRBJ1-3,CSVEEIYDPGNTIYF,TGCAGCGTTGAAGAGATATATGACCCTGGAAACACCATATATTTT
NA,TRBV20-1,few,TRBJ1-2,CSARDSARATNYGYTF,TGCAGTGCTAGAGATTCCGCAAGGGCCACTAACTATGGCTACACCTTC
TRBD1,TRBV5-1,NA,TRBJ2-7,CASSGRDSDYEQYF,TGCGCCAGCAGCGGCCGGGACAGCGACTACGAGCAGTACTTC
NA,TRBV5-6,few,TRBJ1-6,CASSLRELYNSPLHF,TGTGCCAGCAGCCTCCGGGAGCTCTATAATTCACCCCTCCACTTT
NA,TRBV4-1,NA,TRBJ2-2,CASSQPPADTGELFF,TGCGCCAGCAGCCAACCGCCTGCTGACACCGGGGAGCTGTTTTTT
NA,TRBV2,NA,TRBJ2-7,CASSEAPGESLYEQYF,TGTGCCAGCAGTGAAGCGCCAGGGGAATCCCTCTACGAGCAGTACTTC
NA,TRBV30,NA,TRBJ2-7,CAWSVGDFAYEQYF,TGTGCCTGGAGTGTGGGGGACTTCGCCTACGAGCAGTACTTC
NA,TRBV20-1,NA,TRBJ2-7,CSASLRDYEQYF,TGCAGTGCTAGCTTGCGGGACTACGAGCAGTACTTC
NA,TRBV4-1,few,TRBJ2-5,CASSQEGGGTDQETQYF,TGCGCCAGCAGCCAAGAAGGAGGGGGGACAGACCAAGAGACCCAGTACTTC
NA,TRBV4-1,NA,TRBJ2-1,CASSSRDFYNEQFF,TGCGCCAGCAGCTCCCGGGACTTCTACAATGAGCAGTTCTTC
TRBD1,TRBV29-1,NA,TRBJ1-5,CSARTGNSNQPQHF,TGCAGCGCCAGGACAGGGAATAGCAATCAGCCCCAGCATTTT
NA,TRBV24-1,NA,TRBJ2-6,CATSDDTTSGANVLTF,TGTGCCACCAGTGATGACACCACCTCTGGGGCCAACGTCCTGACTTTC
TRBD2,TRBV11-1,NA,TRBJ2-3,CASRGRTGTRDFGTDTQYF,TGTGCCAGCAGGGGACGGACCGGGACTAGAGATTTTGGCACAGATACGCAGTATTTT
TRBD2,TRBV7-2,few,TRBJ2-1,CASSLRRGGSYNEQFF,TGTGCCAGCAGCCTACGGCGGGGCGGGAGCTACAATGAGCAGTTCTTC
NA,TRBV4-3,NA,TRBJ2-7,CASSQDHHSGYEQYF,TGCGCCAGCAGCCAAGATCACCATTCAGGGTACGAGCAGTACTTC